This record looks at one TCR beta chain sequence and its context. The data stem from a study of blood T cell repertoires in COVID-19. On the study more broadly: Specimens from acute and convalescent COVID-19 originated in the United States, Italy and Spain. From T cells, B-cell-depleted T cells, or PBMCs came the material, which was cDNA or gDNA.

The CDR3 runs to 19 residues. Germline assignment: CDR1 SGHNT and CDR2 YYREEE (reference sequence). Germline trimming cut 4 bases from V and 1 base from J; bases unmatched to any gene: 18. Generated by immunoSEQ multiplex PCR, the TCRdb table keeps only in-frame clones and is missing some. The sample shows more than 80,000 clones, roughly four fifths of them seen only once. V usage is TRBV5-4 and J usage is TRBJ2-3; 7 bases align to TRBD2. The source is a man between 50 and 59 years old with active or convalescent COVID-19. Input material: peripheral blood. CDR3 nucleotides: TGTGCCAGCAGCCTAACAACTAGCGCCCGCCCACGGGGCACAGATACGCAGTATTTT. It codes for CASSLTTSARPRGTDTQYF.